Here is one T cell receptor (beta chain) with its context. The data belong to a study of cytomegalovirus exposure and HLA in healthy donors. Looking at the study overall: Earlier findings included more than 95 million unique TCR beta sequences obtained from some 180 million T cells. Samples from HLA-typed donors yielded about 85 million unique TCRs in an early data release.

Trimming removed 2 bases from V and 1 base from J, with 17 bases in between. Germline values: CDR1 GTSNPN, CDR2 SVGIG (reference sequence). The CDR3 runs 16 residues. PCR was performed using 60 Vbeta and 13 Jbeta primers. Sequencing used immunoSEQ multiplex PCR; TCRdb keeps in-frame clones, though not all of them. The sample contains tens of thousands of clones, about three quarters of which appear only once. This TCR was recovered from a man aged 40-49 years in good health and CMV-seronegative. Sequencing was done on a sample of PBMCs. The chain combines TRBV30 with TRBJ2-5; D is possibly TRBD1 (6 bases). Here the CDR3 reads CAWSTIRRDIQETQYF. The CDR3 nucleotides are TGTGCCTGGAGTACTATCCGCCGGGACATCCAAGAGACCCAGTACTTC.